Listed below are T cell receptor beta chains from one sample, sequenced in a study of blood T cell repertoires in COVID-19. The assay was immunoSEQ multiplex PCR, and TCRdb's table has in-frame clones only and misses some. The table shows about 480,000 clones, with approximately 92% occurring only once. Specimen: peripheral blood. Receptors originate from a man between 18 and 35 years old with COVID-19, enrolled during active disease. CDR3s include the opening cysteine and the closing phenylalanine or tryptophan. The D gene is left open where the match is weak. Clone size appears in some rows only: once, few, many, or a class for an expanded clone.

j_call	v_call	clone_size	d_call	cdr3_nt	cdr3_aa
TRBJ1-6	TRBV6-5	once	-	TGTGCCAGCAGTTACTCGAAGAGCTCCTATAATTCACCCCTCCACTTT	CASSYSKSSYNSPLHF
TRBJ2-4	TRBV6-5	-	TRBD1	TGTGCCAGCAGGAGGGACAGACTGGGAAACATTCAGTACTTC	CASRRDRLGNIQYF
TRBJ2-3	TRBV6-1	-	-	TGTGCCAGCAGTGACCGCAACATAGCGACTACCACAGATACGCAGTATTTT	CASSDRNIATTTDTQYF
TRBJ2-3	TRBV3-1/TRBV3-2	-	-	TGTGCCAGCAGCCAGTCCCCTATGGGGGGGCGGACAGATACGCAGTATTTT	CASSQSPMGGRTDTQYF
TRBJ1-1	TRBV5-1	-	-	TGCGCCAGCAGCTTGGGGAAGGCGGGTGAAGCTTTCTTT	CASSLGKAGEAFF
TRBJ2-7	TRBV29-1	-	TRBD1	TGCAGCGCCGGGACAGGGGGAGATATGAAGTACTTC	CSAGTGGDMKYF
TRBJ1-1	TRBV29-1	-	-	TGCAGCGTTGAAGTCCAGGGTCGAGGCACTGAAGCTTTCTTT	CSVEVQGRGTEAFF
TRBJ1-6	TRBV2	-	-	TGTGCCATCAGGGGCCCCTATAATTCACCCCTCCACTTT	CAIRGPYNSPLHF
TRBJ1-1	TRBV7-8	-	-	TGTGCCAGCAGCAACGGAGAGAACACTGAAGCTTTCTTT	CASSNGENTEAFF
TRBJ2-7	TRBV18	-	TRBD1	TGTGCCAGCTCAGCCGGGACAGGGGGGTACGAGCAGTACTTC	CASSAGTGGYEQYF
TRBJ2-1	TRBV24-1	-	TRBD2	TGTGCCACCAGTCGGCGGGAGACATCCGAGCAGTTCTTC	CATSRRETSEQFF
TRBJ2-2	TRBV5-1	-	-	TGCGCCAGCACGGACAGAAGGGACACCGGGGAGCTGTTTTTT	CASTDRRDTGELFF
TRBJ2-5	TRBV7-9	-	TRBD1	TGTGCCAGCAGTGGTCCGGGACAGGGGGCGGAGACCCAGTACTTC	CASSGPGQGAETQYF
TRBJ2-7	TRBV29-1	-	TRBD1	TGCAGCGTTGAAGGGACAGGTATGTCGCGGGAGCAGTACTTC	CSVEGTGMSREQYF
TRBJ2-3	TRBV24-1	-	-	TGTGCCACCAGTGATCCAGGAGGGGCCACAGATACGCAGTATTTT	CATSDPGGATDTQYF
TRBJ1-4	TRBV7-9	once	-	TGTGCCAGCAGCCTCCCAGGGCGGCGGGGAAAACTGTTTTTT	CASSLPGRRGKLFF
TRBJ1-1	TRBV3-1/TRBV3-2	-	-	TGTGCCAGCAGCCACCAGTCCCGCGGAGCTTTCTTT	CASSHQSRGAFF
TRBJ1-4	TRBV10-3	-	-	TGTGCCATCAGTTCAGGGGCAACTAATGAAAAACTGTTTTTT	CAISSGATNEKLFF
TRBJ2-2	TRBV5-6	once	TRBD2	TGTGCCAGCAGCGAACGGACTAGCGAGGGCACCGGGGAGCTGTTTTTT	CASSERTSEGTGELFF
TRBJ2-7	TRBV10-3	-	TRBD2	TGTGCCACCGGGGGTCCTAGCGGTATAACCTACGAGCAGTACTTC	CATGGPSGITYEQYF
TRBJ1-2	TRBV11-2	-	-	TGTGCCAGCAGCTTAGCGAGTGGAGGCAGGGGCTATGGCTACACCTTC	CASSLASGGRGYGYTF
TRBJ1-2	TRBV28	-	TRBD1	TGTGCCAGCAGTCCGCAGGGGGCTATGTATGGCTACACCTTC	CASSPQGAMYGYTF